Listed below are T cell receptor beta chains from one sample, sequenced in a study of T cells in Graves' hyperthyroidism and ophthalmopathy. TCRdb ran MiXCR on the multiplex PCR reads and lists one entry per CDR3 protein. Altogether fewer than 650,000 distinct CDR3 sequences are present, about 14% being singletons, with the ten largest covering approximately 13%. The sequenced sample consisted of blood. These TCRs come from a woman in her 40s with Graves' hyperthyroidism. CDR3s include the opening cysteine and the closing phenylalanine or tryptophan. A D gene is named only where the DNA matches it firmly. Not every row has a clone size; where given, it reads once, few, many or a size class.

D gene: TRBD1; J gene: TRBJ1-2; V gene: TRBV19; clone size: few; CDR3 DNA: TGTGCCAGTAGTATAGATCGTGGACAGGGAAATGGCTACACCTTC; CDR3 protein: CASSIDRGQGNGYTF
D gene: NA; J gene: TRBJ1-1; V gene: TRBV29-1; clone size: many; CDR3 DNA: TGCAGCGTTGGACAGACGAACACTGAAGCTTTCTTT; CDR3 protein: CSVGQTNTEAFF
D gene: NA; J gene: TRBJ2-2; V gene: TRBV27; clone size: NA; CDR3 DNA: TGTGCCAGCAGTTCCCTAGCCGTCGGGGAGCTGTTTTTT; CDR3 protein: CASSSLAVGELFF
D gene: TRBD2; J gene: TRBJ2-3; V gene: TRBV6-1; clone size: many; CDR3 DNA: TGTGCCAGCAGACGTAGCGGGAGAGCGGATACGCAGTATTTT; CDR3 protein: CASRRSGRADTQYF
D gene: NA; J gene: TRBJ1-2; V gene: TRBV6-1; clone size: NA; CDR3 DNA: TGTGCCAGCAGTGAAACGAGGGGGGGGAATGGCTACACCTTC; CDR3 protein: CASSETRGGNGYTF
D gene: TRBD2; J gene: TRBJ2-1; V gene: TRBV20-1; clone size: few; CDR3 DNA: TGCAGTGCCCTATTACTAGCGGGAGGGCCTAAGGACAATGAGCAGTTCTTC; CDR3 protein: CSALLLAGGPKDNEQFF
D gene: TRBD2; J gene: TRBJ2-1; V gene: TRBV9; clone size: NA; CDR3 DNA: TGTGCCAGCAGCGTAGTAAGTAGCGGGAGTGGCTACAATGAGCAGTTCTTC; CDR3 protein: CASSVVSSGSGYNEQFF
D gene: NA; J gene: TRBJ1-6; V gene: TRBV28; clone size: many; CDR3 DNA: TGTGCCAGCAGTTTATCCACAGGGAGTGTGACACCCCTCCACTTT; CDR3 protein: CASSLSTGSVTPLHF
D gene: TRBD2; J gene: TRBJ2-3; V gene: TRBV9; clone size: many; CDR3 DNA: TGTGCCAGCAGCCCTGTGACTAGCGGAGTTGGGGGGAAGAGCACAGATACGCAGTATTTT; CDR3 protein: CASSPVTSGVGGKSTDTQYF
D gene: NA; J gene: TRBJ1-4; V gene: TRBV27; clone size: many; CDR3 DNA: TGTGCCAGCAGTACATGGGGCGGGGAGGCTGAAAAACTGTTTTTT; CDR3 protein: CASSTWGGEAEKLFF
D gene: TRBD1; J gene: TRBJ1-4; V gene: TRBV27; clone size: many; CDR3 DNA: TGTGCCAGCAGTCCCTCGACAGGGACGGCAGAAAAACTGTTTTTT; CDR3 protein: CASSPSTGTAEKLFF